Listed below are T cell receptor beta chains from one sample, sequenced in a study of long-term antiretroviral therapy in people with HIV. Some clones are missing from TCRdb's copy, which holds only in-frame ones; the method was immunoSEQ multiplex PCR. The table records around 15,000 clones, about 80% of them present only once. This material consisted of unsorted PBMCs, taken just before starting antiretroviral therapy. These receptors were taken from a man aged 40-49 years with HIV. Both conserved end residues are trimmed from each CDR3.

V: TRBV28
J: TRBJ2-3
length: 13
CDR3: ASSLPGSRSSTQY

V: TRBV5-1
J: TRBJ1-1
length: 12
CDR3: ASSAGAPGAEAF

V: TRBV27
J: TRBJ2-1
length: 13
CDR3: ASRLDSLSYNEQF

V: TRBV18
J: TRBJ1-4
length: 13
CDR3: ASSRRTALREKLF

V: TRBV7-6
J: TRBJ2-7
length: 14
CDR3: ASSLAPVGGTYEQY

V: TRBV5-8
J: TRBJ1-1
length: 14
CDR3: ASSLGALLMNTEAF

V: TRBV7-3
J: TRBJ2-3
length: 11
CDR3: ASSLRGGDTQY

V: TRBV19
J: TRBJ1-2
length: 16
CDR3: ASRSFKGTGIDVYGYT

V: TRBV15
J: TRBJ2-1
length: 14
CDR3: ATSSERDRAHNEQF

V: TRBV27
J: TRBJ1-2
length: 10
CDR3: ASRGQVEGYT

V: TRBV9
J: TRBJ1-2
length: 13
CDR3: ASSPTQGSGYGYT

V: TRBV11-1
J: TRBJ1-1
length: 12
CDR3: ASSRGQGYTEAF

V: TRBV30
J: TRBJ2-1
length: 11
CDR3: AWNRDPHNEQF

V: TRBV7-3
J: TRBJ1-1
length: 11
CDR3: ASSIDRDTEAF

V: TRBV6-1
J: TRBJ1-5
length: 14
CDR3: ASSERGGASNQPQH

V: TRBV19
J: TRBJ2-7
length: 12
CDR3: ASSRTGAPYEQY

V: TRBV27
J: TRBJ2-7
length: 12
CDR3: ASSRSDGLYEQY

V: TRBV9
J: TRBJ2-7
length: 14
CDR3: ASSAAARNPTYEQY

V: TRBV9
J: TRBJ2-7
length: 12
CDR3: ASSVKPGGGEQY

V: TRBV30
J: TRBJ1-2
length: 12
CDR3: AWSSGQGANGYT

V: TRBV14
J: TRBJ1-2
length: 11
CDR3: ASSAQRLYGYT

V: TRBV4-1
J: TRBJ2-7
length: 15
CDR3: ASSQDDPSGTSRRQY

V: TRBV9
J: TRBJ2-1
length: 12
CDR3: ASSVGGGDNEQF

V: TRBV11-3
J: TRBJ2-7
length: 12
CDR3: ASSLGVRTYEQY

V: TRBV29-1
J: TRBJ2-3
length: 14
CDR3: SVISPTSGRADTQY

V: TRBV2
J: TRBJ2-4
length: 17
CDR3: ASRHTGTSGSKTKNIQY

V: TRBV12-5
J: TRBJ1-1
length: 17
CDR3: ASGLADPIQGPGNTEAF

V: TRBV5-6
J: TRBJ1-6
length: 17
CDR3: ASSLVLASPGGYNSPLH

V: TRBV6-6
J: TRBJ2-3
length: 13
CDR3: ASSYVAGGGDTQY

V: TRBV19
J: TRBJ2-3
length: 11
CDR3: ASGLYSTDTQY

V: TRBV10-3
J: TRBJ2-7
length: 10
CDR3: AIGTSGRVQY

V: TRBV9
J: TRBJ1-2
length: 10
CDR3: ASSVLGDGYT

V: TRBV27
J: TRBJ1-1
length: 11
CDR3: ASSLMVSTEAF

V: TRBV7-9
J: TRBJ1-2
length: 14
CDR3: ASSFLEQGTVYGYT

V: TRBV4-1
J: TRBJ1-1
length: 14
CDR3: ASSQVLGTKTTEAF

V: TRBV21-1
J: TRBJ1-3
length: 17
CDR3: ASSKTRDRDLYPGNTIY

V: TRBV7-6
J: TRBJ2-7
length: 12
CDR3: ASSSQGADNEQY

V: TRBV30
J: TRBJ1-1
length: 9
CDR3: AWRGDSGAF

V: TRBV18
J: TRBJ2-7
length: 12
CDR3: ASSPPDGSYEQY

V: TRBV6-5
J: TRBJ1-3
length: 13
CDR3: ASSPQGVEGNTIY

V: TRBV30
J: TRBJ2-4
length: 11
CDR3: AWNGGFKNIQY

V: TRBV10-2
J: TRBJ1-1
length: 11
CDR3: ASSDPTWSEAF

V: TRBV6-1
J: TRBJ2-5
length: 14
CDR3: ASSEGETWIQETQY

V: TRBV19
J: TRBJ1-3
length: 13
CDR3: ASQLSRTGGNTIY

V: TRBV4-1
J: TRBJ2-2
length: 14
CDR3: ASSQEGRAPTGELF

V: TRBV10-3
J: TRBJ2-7
length: 11
CDR3: AISRTGEYEQY

V: TRBV9
J: TRBJ1-2
length: 12
CDR3: ASSVEAGGRGYT

V: TRBV7-9
J: TRBJ2-1
length: 11
CDR3: ASSSNSAREQF

V: TRBV5-1
J: TRBJ1-1
length: 9
CDR3: ASSLGYGAF

V: TRBV29-1
J: TRBJ2-3
length: 11
CDR3: SVAPRQGDTQY